This T cell receptor beta chain was captured in a study of cytomegalovirus exposure and HLA in healthy donors. Study-level background: T cells numbering around 190 million yielded fewer than 140 million unique TCR beta sequences in an earlier analysis. Study results and caveats: A previous analysis found most TCR beta V segments productive roughly 87% or roughly 30% of the time. Generally TCR sequences proved uncommon, though certain public TCRs appeared in numerous donors.

Worth noting for this clone: Its specificity is not known.

Likely unrecorded immune exposures existed in these nominally healthy donors. The germline V gene has CDR1 SGHDT and CDR2 YYEEEE. The V and J ends lost 4 bases and 9 bases, in that order; junction bases with no gene match: 12. The CDR3 has 15 amino acids. The PCR had 60 Vbeta and 13 Jbeta primers. Using immunoSEQ multiplex PCR, the repertoire was profiled, and TCRdb retains in-frame clones only, with some absent. Seen here are about 200,000 clones, approximately 79% observed once, and the top ten hold around 4.3%. The gene calls are TRBV5-6 and TRBJ2-1; 8 bases map to TRBD1. The source of this sequence is a woman aged 25 to 39 in good health and CMV-seropositive. Sequencing was done on a sample of PBMCs. As DNA, the CDR3 is TGTGCCAGCAGCATACAGGGGGGCCCCTACGGTGAGCAGTTCTTC. As protein: CASSIQGGPYGEQFF.